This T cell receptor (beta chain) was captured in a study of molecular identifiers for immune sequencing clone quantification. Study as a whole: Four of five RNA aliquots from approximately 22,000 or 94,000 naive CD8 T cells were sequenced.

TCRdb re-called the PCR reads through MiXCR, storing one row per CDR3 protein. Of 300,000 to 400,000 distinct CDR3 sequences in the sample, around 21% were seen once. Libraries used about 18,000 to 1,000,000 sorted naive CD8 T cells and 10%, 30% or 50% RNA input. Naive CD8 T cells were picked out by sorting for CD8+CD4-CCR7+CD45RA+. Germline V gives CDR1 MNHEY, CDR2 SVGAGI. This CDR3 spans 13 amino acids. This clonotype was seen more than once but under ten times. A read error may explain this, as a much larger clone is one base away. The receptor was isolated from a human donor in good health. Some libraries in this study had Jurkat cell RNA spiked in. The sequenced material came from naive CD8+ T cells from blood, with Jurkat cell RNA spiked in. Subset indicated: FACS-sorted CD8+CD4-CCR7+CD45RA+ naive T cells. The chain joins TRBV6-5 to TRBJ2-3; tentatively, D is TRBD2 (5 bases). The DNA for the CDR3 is TGTGCCAGCAGTACCTATAGCGCAGATACGCGGTATTTT. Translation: CASSTYSADTRYF.